A single sample gave rise to the 19 T cell receptor beta chains below, sequenced in a study of spatial heterogeneity in lung cancer (dated by TCRdb to 2018 to 2020). In the paper's terms, the time point label means: sample taken at primary tumor resection. Whole RNA extracted from tumor and nontumor lung tissue, or from cryopreserved PBMC samples, was used for TCR sequencing without cell sorting. Libraries came from 5' RACE. The listed sequencing device is NextSeq 500. The public sequencing data were trimmed at Q25 with fastp and processed into clonotypes with MiXCR by TCRdb, which kept only in-frame beta chains. CDR3 protein duplicates are merged, each entry listing the most common genes and DNA. The sample profile shows 4,100 or so distinct CDR3 sequences; 20% to 25% of them were found once. The ten largest clones capture roughly 25% of the sample. The sequencing used normal lung tissue next to the tumor, collected at surgery. The receptor source for this set is a female donor with early-stage non-small cell lung cancer.

By proportion, this clonotype is medium-sized. V usage is TRBV6-2 or TRBV6-3 and J usage is TRBJ1-5; D is unclear. Germline V gene data show CDR1 as MNHEY and CDR2 as SVGEGT. This CDR3 comprises 15 residues. V was cut by 7 bases and J by 2 bases, with 15 bases left in between. The CDR3 region has the DNA TGTGCCAGCAACCAGGTGGCCAGAGGCAATCAGCCCCAGCATTTT. Its protein is CASNQVARGNQPQHF.

In its sample, this clonotype ranks as medium-sized. J is TRBJ2-1 and V is TRBV9; TRBD2 agrees at 9 bases. Trimming at V came to 0 bases and at J to 8 bases, leaving 6 bases not matched to a gene. Germline V CDR1 and CDR2: SGDLS, YYNGEE. The CDR3 is 15 amino acids. The CDR3 DNA reads as TGTGCCAGCAGCGTAGAGAGCGGGAGGAGAGATGAGCAGTTCTTC. Amino acids: CASSVESGRRDEQFF. Full variable domain (remainder filled in from reference TRBV9 and TRBJ2-1): DSGVTQTPKHLITATGQRVTLRCSPRSGDLSVYWYQQSLDQGLQFLIQYYNGEERAKGNILERFSAQQFPDLHSELNLSSLELGDSALYFCASSVESGRRDEQFFGPGTRLTVL.

This clonotype is labeled as medium-sized. This chain joins TRBV27 and TRBJ1-1; a possible D gene is TRBD1 (5 bases). Germline assignment: CDR1 MNHEY and CDR2 SMNVEV (reference sequence). The V gene lost 0 bases and the J gene lost 5 bases, with 16 bases spanning the gap. This CDR3 has 16 residues. The CDR3 nucleotides read TGTGCCAGCAGTTTATCGCCGGGGGGTATGGAAACTGAAGCTTTCTTT. This gives the protein CASSLSPGGMETEAFF.

This clonotype is a singleton in its sample. This chain uses TRBV7-2 with TRBJ2-3, with a tentative D call TRBD2 (6 bases). Germline V lookup: CDR1 SGHTA, CDR2 FQGNSA. The CDR3 totals 16 residues. Trimming took off 5 bases at V and 2 bases at J, with 17 bases between the two ends. CDR3 sequence (DNA): TGTGCCAGCAGCGTGCGGGGACGGTCCCACACAGATACGCAGTATTTT. Protein: CASSVRGRSHTDTQYF.

In this sample, this clonotype is medium-sized. This rearrangement joins TRBV7-6 to TRBJ2-1; D possibly matches TRBD1 or TRBD2 (5 bases each). The CDR3 has 16 amino acids. Germline CDR1 SGHVS, CDR2 FNYEAQ. V lost 1 base and J lost 3, with 13 bases in between. The CDR3 is CASSLVPGAYYNEQFF. CDR3 DNA sequence: TGTGCCAGCAGCTTAGTCCCCGGGGCTTACTACAATGAGCAGTTCTTC.

J is TRBJ2-3 and V is TRBV20-1; D is unresolved. CDR1 is DFQATT and CDR2 is SNEGSKA in the germline V gene (reference sequence). This CDR3 comprises 12 residues. The V and J ends lost 7 bases and 2 bases respectively, with 10 bases between them. DNA for the CDR3: TGCAGTGTTGTGACCTCCACAGATACGCAGTATTTT. Its translation: CSVVTSTDTQYF.

By its share, this clonotype is medium-sized. The chain links TRBV6-2 or TRBV6-3 to TRBJ2-1, with D tentatively TRBD1 or TRBD2 (5 bases each). This CDR3 has 16 residues. V was cut by 2 bases and J by 8 bases, with 19 bases left in between. Germline values: CDR1 MNHEY, CDR2 SVGEGT. The CDR3 DNA reads as TGTGCCAGCAGTTACCAAGCAGGGACGTCTAGGGATGAGCAGTTCTTC. Encoded protein: CASSYQAGTSRDEQFF.

This clonotype was observed many times. CDR3 sequence reads: CASRQIKNTQYF. For the CDR3, the DNA is TGTGCCAGCCGGCAGATAAAAAATACGCAGTATTTT. The V and J genes are TRBV28 and TRBJ2-3; D is uncertain. Germline V CDR1 and CDR2: MDHEN, SYDVKM. The V end lost 8 bases, the J end lost 7 bases, and 13 bases lay between the germline ends. The CDR3 runs 12 residues.

In this sample, this clonotype turned up many times. The V gene is TRBV7-8, the J gene TRBJ2-4; 15 nucleotides agree with TRBD2. Germline lookup yields CDR1 SGHVS and CDR2 FQNEAQ. V lost 0 bases and J lost 8; bases outside the gene matches: 2. The CDR3 covers 16 residues. The CDR3 protein is CASSLARTSGRDIQYF. CDR3 sequence (DNA): TGTGCCAGCAGCTTAGCTCGGACTAGCGGGAGGGACATTCAGTACTTC.

The chain joins TRBV6-5 to TRBJ2-1; D may be TRBD2 (5 bases). Germline lookup yields CDR1 MNHEY and CDR2 SVGAGI. The CDR3 covers 13 residues. The ends were cut back, 9 bases at V and 3 bases at J, with 12 bases in the middle. DNA of the CDR3: TGTGCCAGTACCGGAGGCAGCTACAATGAGCAGTTCTTC. It codes for CASTGGSYNEQFF.

This clonotype is labeled medium-sized (0.01 to 0.1%). This chain uses TRBV18 with TRBJ2-1; 11 bases align to TRBD2. The length of the CDR3 is 15 residues. Per the germline V gene, CDR1 is KGHSH and CDR2 is LQKENI. V shed 6 bases and J 5 bases; nucleotides not matched to a gene: 6. This chain's CDR3 is CASSQGLADDNEQFF. CDR3 DNA sequence: TGTGCCAGCTCCCAGGGACTAGCGGATGACAATGAGCAGTTCTTC.

V and J are TRBV27 and TRBJ2-7; 9 bases line up with TRBD2. This CDR3 spans 15 amino acids. V lost 2 bases and J lost 2; bases outside the gene matches: 4. Germline lookup yields CDR1 MNHEY and CDR2 SMNVEV (reference sequence). The CDR3 sequence: CASSLEGGGAYEQYF. Written as DNA, the CDR3 is TGTGCCAGCAGTTTAGAAGGCGGGGGGGCCTACGAGCAGTACTTC.

By share, this clonotype counts as medium-sized (0.01 to 0.1%). The chain uses TRBV6-2 or TRBV6-3 and TRBJ1-5; possibly TRBD1 for D (6 bases). The germline V gene has CDR1 MNHEY and CDR2 SVGEGT. Trimming took off 4 bases at V and 0 bases at J, with 10 bases between the two ends. The CDR3 loop spans 15 amino acids. This chain's CDR3 is CASSSGQTSNQPQHF. The CDR3 nucleotides are TGTGCCAGCAGTTCCGGACAGACTAGCAATCAGCCCCAGCATTTT.

This clonotype has ten or more counts. The chain combines TRBV28 with TRBJ1-1; 10 bases agree with TRBD1. V lost 9 bases and J lost 4; bases outside the gene matches: 2. Per the germline V gene, CDR1 is MDHEN and CDR2 is SYDVKM. CDR3 length: 12 residues. This chain's CDR3 is CASGDRGTEAFF. The CDR3 bases are TGTGCCAGTGGGGACAGGGGCACTGAAGCTTTCTTT.

The chain combines TRBV5-1 with TRBJ2-2; 9 bases line up with TRBD2. The germline CDR1 and CDR2 sequences are SGHRS and YFSETQ. The CDR3 is made up of 16 amino acids. V was pared by 5 bases and J by 2 bases, with 7 bases of the junction left unmatched. The CDR3 DNA reads TGCGCCAGCAGGGATATGACTAGCGGTAACACCGGGGAGCTGTTTTTT. Protein sequence: CASRDMTSGNTGELFF. Full variable domain (rest looked up from reference TRBV5-1 and TRBJ2-2): KAGVTQTPRYLIKTRGQQVTLSCSPISGHRSVSWYQQTPGQGLQFLFEYFSETQRNKGNFPGRFSGRQFSNSRSEMNVSTLELGDSALYLCASRDMTSGNTGELFFGEGSRLTVL.

This clonotype was found a few times. The gene calls are TRBV5-1 and TRBJ2-5, with D possibly being TRBD1 (6 bases). With 4 bases removed from V and 1 base from J, the gap between germline ends came to 11 bases. This CDR3 comprises 14 residues. Germline CDR1 SGHRS, CDR2 YFSETQ. CDR3 DNA: TGCGCCAGCAGCCCGGGACAAATCCAAGAGACCCAGTACTTC. This codes for CASSPGQIQETQYF. Full variable domain (missing parts from reference TRBV5-1 and TRBJ2-5): KAGVTQTPRYLIKTRGQQVTLSCSPISGHRSVSWYQQTPGQGLQFLFEYFSETQRNKGNFPGRFSGRQFSNSRSEMNVSTLELGDSALYLCASSPGQIQETQYFGPGTRLLVL.

In its sample, this clonotype ranks as medium-sized. This rearrangement joins TRBV5-1 to TRBJ1-1, with TRBD1 matching over 7 bases. Germline CDR1 and CDR2: SGHRS and YFSETQ. The length of the CDR3 is 13 residues. After removal of 0 bases from V and 6 bases from J, the junction contained 2 bases not matched to a gene. The CDR3 here is CASSLAQGAEAFF. CDR3 bases: TGCGCCAGCAGCTTGGCTCAGGGGGCTGAAGCTTTCTTT.

This clonotype was detected ten times or more. The chain links TRBV7-7 to TRBJ1-1, with TRBD1 as a possible D gene (5 bases). Trimming left V 5 bases short and J 9 bases short, with 19 bases between. Germline V gives CDR1 SSHAT, CDR2 FNYEAQ (reference sequence). This CDR3 comprises 14 residues. The CDR3 nucleotides are TGTGCCAGCAGCCGGGGGAAGGGCCCAACTCAAGCTTTCTTT. Its translation: CASSRGKGPTQAFF.

The count of this clonotype is one. This chain joins TRBV3-1 and TRBJ2-5; D is perhaps TRBD2 (5 bases). Trimming took 4 bases from V and 4 from J, leaving 16 bases between them. CDR3 length: 15 amino acids. Looked up from germline, CDR1 is LGHDT and CDR2 is YNNKEL (reference sequence). CDR3 protein: CASSLRGRGRETQYF. The CDR3 DNA reads as TGTGCCAGCAGCCTAAGAGGGCGAGGTAGAGAGACCCAGTACTTC.